Following are 2 T cell receptor beta chains from one sample sequenced in a study of beta chain features in type 1 diabetes (dated 2018 in TCRdb). Here is what the overall study found, with its caveats: In all four CD4+ subsets, TCRB CDR3 length was moderately but significantly shorter in type 1 diabetes patients.

Library preparation was by the immunoSEQ multiplex PCR assay. All of the isolated RNA was reverse transcribed with the High Capacity cDNA Reverse Transcription Kit, so expressed TCRB transcripts were sequenced. The clones in this table, taken by TCRdb from immuneACCESS, are in-frame only. Not every clone is retained; where verified, under half of the shortfall comes from an unresolved V gene, and the cause of the rest is unknown. In all, the sample holds about 650,000 clones, and 9.5% to 15% of those were seen once. Of the sample, more than 0.095% is held by the ten largest clones. For these receptors, no antigen is known. The sample comprised naive CD4+ T cells from blood. In light of the paper, this sample's cell subset or site label describes: true naive CD4+ T cells. The receptors stem from a man aged 25 to 40 with type 1 diabetes.

This clone was seen only a few times. The rearrangement uses TRBV7-2 and TRBJ2-5, with D perhaps matching TRBD1 or TRBD2 (5 bases each). V lost 3 bases and J lost 5, with 16 bases in between. This CDR3 is 15 amino acids long. Germline-derived CDR1 and CDR2 are SGHTA and FQGNSA. DNA for the CDR3: TGTGCCAGCAGCTTGGGGGACCGGCTTACGGAGACCCAGTACTTC. It yields the protein CASSLGDRLTETQYF.

Only a few counts were recorded for this clone. The rearrangement links TRBV7-2 to TRBJ1-1; a possible D gene is TRBD1 (6 bases). The CDR3 runs to 15 residues. Trimming cost V 1 base and J 3 bases, with 12 bases left between them. The V gene's germline CDR1 is SGHTA and CDR2 FQGNSA. In DNA, the CDR3 is TGTGCCAGCAGCTTAGAACCAGGGGTGGACACTGAAGCTTTCTTT. This sequence encodes CASSLEPGVDTEAFF.